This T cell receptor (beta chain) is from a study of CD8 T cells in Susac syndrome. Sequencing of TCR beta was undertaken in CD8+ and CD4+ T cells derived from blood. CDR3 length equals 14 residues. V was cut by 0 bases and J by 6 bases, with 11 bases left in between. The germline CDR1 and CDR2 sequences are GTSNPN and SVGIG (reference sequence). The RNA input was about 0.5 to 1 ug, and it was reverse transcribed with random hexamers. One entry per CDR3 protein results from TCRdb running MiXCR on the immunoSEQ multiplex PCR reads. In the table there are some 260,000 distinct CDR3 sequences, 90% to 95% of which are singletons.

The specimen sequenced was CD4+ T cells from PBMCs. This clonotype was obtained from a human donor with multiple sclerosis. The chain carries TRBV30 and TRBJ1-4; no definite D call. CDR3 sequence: CAWSVSRRDEKLFF. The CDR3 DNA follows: TGTGCCTGGAGTGTCTCCCGAAGAGATGAAAAACTGTTTTTT.